Sequencing of this TCR beta chain was carried out in a study of metastatic and nonmetastatic thyroid tumors. Study as a whole: Repertoires of blood and of tissue (tumor or nodule) from malignant and benign thyroid patients were compared.

This clone was counted only a few times. Trimming took 2 bases from V and 2 from J, leaving 6 bases between them. The CDR3 length is 13 residues. From germline, CDR1 is SGHTA and CDR2 FQGTGA. TCRdb reassembled clones from the PCR reads with MiXCR. The profile shows just over 14,000 clones, around 3.6% of them singletons. Patients had received no treatment of any kind before thyroid surgery. Sequencing input: tumor tissue. V usage is TRBV7-3 and J usage is TRBJ2-5; D uncertain. This TCR came from a female donor with papillary thyroid cancer or a benign thyroid nodule (not recorded which). Some clones in this sample may be carry-over from other donors' samples. CDR3 residues: CASSLSLQETQYF. The DNA of the CDR3 is TGTGCCAGCAGCTTATCCCTTCAAGAGACCCAGTACTTC.